The next 30 T cell receptor beta chains were all read from a single sample in a study of cytomegalovirus exposure and HLA in healthy donors. PCR used 60 Vbeta primers and 13 Jbeta primers. Data came from immunoSEQ multiplex PCR; TCRdb stores just in-frame clones and leaves some out. The data hold some 91,000 clones, with roughly nine tenths observed a single time. The material sequenced was PBMCs. The receptors stem from a man between 25 and 39 years old in good health and CMV-seropositive.

The rearrangement joins TRBV7-9 to TRBJ2-6, with 9 bases fitting TRBD1. The V gene end was trimmed by 5 bases and the J gene end by 0 bases; junction bases not matched to a gene: 8. From germline, CDR1 is SEHNR and CDR2 FQNEAQ (reference sequence). CDR3 size: 18 residues. CDR3 coding DNA: TGTGCCAGCAGCGCCGGGACAGGGCCCATCTCTGGGGCCAACGTCCTGACTTTC. Amino acids: CASSAGTGPISGANVLTF.

The chain is built from TRBV6-4 and TRBJ1-2, with unresolved D. V was clipped by 0 bases and J by 8 bases, with 10 bases between them. Per the germline V gene, CDR1 is MRHNA and CDR2 is SNTAGT. The CDR3 has 13 residues. The CDR3 loop is CASSDSTWRGYTF. In nucleotides, the CDR3 is TGTGCCAGCAGTGACTCGACATGGCGCGGCTACACCTTC.

This CDR3 is CASSEGASSLNIQYF. The CDR3 nucleotides read TGTGCCAGCAGTGAAGGTGCTAGCTCCTTAAACATTCAGTACTTC. J is TRBJ2-4 and V is TRBV25-1, with a tentative D call TRBD2 (5 bases). Trimming took 2 bases from V and 6 from J, leaving 14 bases between them. The CDR3 contains 15 residues. Germline V CDR1 and CDR2: MGHDK, SYGVNS.

This sequence joins TRBV6-1 and TRBJ2-5; D ambiguous. The CDR3 totals 14 residues. Germline CDR1 reads MNHNS; CDR2 reads SASEGT. V was shortened by 0 bases and J by 0 bases, with 5 bases between the two germline ends. The chain's CDR3 is CASSEAWHQETQYF. The CDR3 DNA reads TGTGCCAGCAGTGAAGCGTGGCACCAAGAGACCCAGTACTTC.

V gene TRBV7-3 combines with J gene TRBJ2-6, with 9 bases fitting TRBD1. The germline gives CDR1 SGHTA, CDR2 FQGTGA. The CDR3 spans 19 residues. With V trimmed by 5 bases and J by 2 bases, 13 bases remained unmatched. As DNA, the CDR3 is TGTGCCAGCAGCCTGAGGGGGGGACAGGGTAGCGCTGGGGCCAACGTCCTGACTTTC. Its translation: CASSLRGGQGSAGANVLTF.

The chain recombines TRBV19 with TRBJ1-4; D is possibly TRBD1 (5 bases). CDR1 is LNHDA, CDR2 SQIVND, per germline (reference sequence). V was shortened by 5 bases and J by 0 bases, with 16 bases between the two germline ends. The CDR3 has 17 residues. The CDR3 DNA is TGTGCCAGTAGTGCCGGGGGAGCCCTAACAACTAATGAAAAACTGTTTTTT. It yields the protein CASSAGGALTTNEKLFF.

A single count supports this clone. The genes are TRBV5-6 and TRBJ2-7; 8 nucleotides line up with TRBD1. The V segment lost 7 bases and the J segment 0 bases; nucleotides outside the gene matches: 6. This CDR3 comprises 14 residues. Per germline, CDR1 SGHDT and CDR2 YYEEEE. CDR3 bases: TGTGCCAGCGGCGGACAGGGCGGCTCCTACGAGCAGTACTTC. This encodes CASGGQGGSYEQYF.

This sequence joins TRBV5-1 and TRBJ2-7, with D possibly TRBD1 on 5 matching bases. V was clipped by 0 bases and J by 5 bases, with 12 bases between them. The CDR3 runs to 14 residues. Germline V lookup: CDR1 SGHRS, CDR2 YFSETQ. CDR3 sequence: CASSLGARANEQYF. Written as DNA, the CDR3 is TGCGCCAGCAGCTTGGGTGCCAGGGCGAACGAGCAGTACTTC.

The chain recombines TRBV6-4 with TRBJ2-1; D is possibly TRBD1 (6 bases). This CDR3 contains 13 residues. V gave up 0 bases and J gave up 6 bases, with 6 bases separating them. Germline V gives CDR1 MRHNA, CDR2 SNTAGT. CDR3 nucleotide sequence: TGTGCCAGCAGTGACTCGGACAGCAATGAGCAGTTCTTC. Its protein is CASSDSDSNEQFF.

The gene calls are TRBV4-1 and TRBJ2-2; 10 nucleotides match TRBD1. Germline CDR1 MGHRA, CDR2 YSYEKL. The CDR3 covers 16 residues. V shed 3 bases and J 6 bases; nucleotides not matched to a gene: 7. The CDR3 DNA reads TGCGCCAGCAGCCAGTCGACAGGGGGCTCGTCCGGGGAGCTGTTTTTT. It is translated as CASSQSTGGSSGELFF.

This CDR3 reads CASSLELGDSYEQYF. DNA for the CDR3: TGTGCCAGCAGCTTAGAGTTGGGCGACTCCTACGAGCAGTACTTC. The J gene is TRBJ2-7, the V gene TRBV7-2; unclear D gene. CDR3 length: 15 amino acids. Germline-derived CDR1 and CDR2 are SGHTA and FQGNSA. Deletions cut 1 base from V and 0 bases from J, with 10 bases between.

This chain connects TRBV5-1 to TRBJ1-4; D remains ambiguous. CDR1 and CDR2 (germline): SGHRS, YFSETQ. CDR3 length: 15 residues. V was cut by 6 bases and J by 5 bases, with 17 bases left in between. CDR3 nucleotide sequence: TGCGCCAGCAATCTTGGGGAGGGTGCGAATGAAAAACTGTTTTTT. Residues: CASNLGEGANEKLFF.

The rearrangement joins TRBV30 to TRBJ2-2; 9 nucleotides align to TRBD1. Germline values: CDR1 GTSNPN, CDR2 SVGIG (reference sequence). This CDR3 region has 15 residues. V was pared by 0 bases and J by 6 bases, with 5 bases of the junction left unmatched. The CDR3 loop reads CAWSVRDRVSGELFF. The CDR3 coding sequence is TGTGCCTGGAGTGTAAGGGACAGGGTCTCCGGGGAGCTGTTTTTT.

The chain couples TRBV6-5 to TRBJ2-7; 9 bases line up with TRBD1. Germline values: CDR1 MNHEY, CDR2 SVGAGI. The CDR3 has 15 amino acids. J lost 5 bases, V lost 6 bases, and 11 bases had no gene match. CDR3 nucleotides: TGTGCCAGCAGAACCGGACAGGGGCCTTGGGACGAGCAGTACTTC. Amino acid sequence: CASRTGQGPWDEQYF.

The rearrangement joins TRBV4-1 to TRBJ2-7, with a weak D call TRBD1 (6 bases). The germline V gene has CDR1 MGHRA and CDR2 YSYEKL. V lost 0 bases to trimming and J lost 7 bases, with 13 bases between them. This CDR3 is built from 14 residues. CDR3 DNA sequence: TGCGCCAGCAGCCAAGAACTCCGGGACACTGAGCAGTACTTC. This encodes CASSQELRDTEQYF.

The chain joins TRBV5-4 to TRBJ2-2; the D gene is possibly TRBD1 (6 bases). The CDR3 runs 16 residues. The V gene lost 0 bases and the J gene lost 6 bases, with 15 bases spanning the gap. CDR1 and CDR2 from the germline V gene are SGHNT and YYREEE (reference sequence). CDR3 amino acids: CASSLVGRGFPGELFF. The CDR3 bases are TGTGCCAGCAGCTTGGTTGGCAGGGGCTTCCCCGGGGAGCTGTTTTTT.

The chain is built from TRBV28 and TRBJ2-2, with D possibly matching TRBD2 (7 bases). V lost 9 bases, J lost 9 bases, and 20 bases lay in between. The CDR3 runs 14 residues. Germline CDR1 MDHEN, CDR2 SYDVKM. The CDR3 sequence: CASAGVGAIRELFF. Here the CDR3 DNA reads TGTGCCAGTGCGGGAGTGGGGGCGATCAGGGAGCTGTTTTTT.

There are a few counts of this clone. The rearrangement links TRBV4-2 to TRBJ2-3, with 13 bases that match TRBD2. After removal of 3 bases from V and 4 bases from J, the junction contained 7 bases not matched to a gene. CDR1 is LGHNA and CDR2 is YNFKEQ in the germline V gene. This CDR3 spans 17 amino acids. CDR3 nucleotides: TGTGCCAGCAGCCAGAGGACTAGCGGGAGAGTTGCAGATACGCAGTATTTT. Translation: CASSQRTSGRVADTQYF.

V gene TRBV28 combines with J gene TRBJ2-7; 12 nucleotides agree with TRBD1. Germline CDR1 and CDR2: MDHEN and SYDVKM. CDR3 length: 15 residues. Trimming removed 6 bases from V and 4 bases from J; junction bases left unmatched: 7. The CDR3 protein is CASSLPGQGAYEQYF. The CDR3, as DNA: TGTGCCAGCAGCCTCCCGGGACAGGGGGCGTACGAGCAGTACTTC. Full variable domain (missing parts from reference TRBV28 and TRBJ2-7): DVKVTQSSRYLVKRTGEKVFLECVQDMDHENMFWYRQDPGLGLRLIYFSYDVKMKEKGDIPEGYSVSREKKERFSLILESASTNQTSMYLCASSLPGQGAYEQYFGPGTRLTVT.

The J gene is TRBJ2-1, the V gene TRBV5-1; the match to TRBD2 covers 8 bases. The CDR3 contains 15 residues. The germline CDR1 and CDR2 sequences are SGHRS and YFSETQ. Trimming at V came to 5 bases and at J to 9 bases, leaving 13 bases not matched to a gene. CDR3 residues: CASRRREGDRIEQFF. For the CDR3, the DNA is TGCGCCAGCAGACGACGGGAGGGCGATAGGATTGAGCAGTTCTTC. Full variable domain (remainder filled in from reference TRBV5-1 and TRBJ2-1): KAGVTQTPRYLIKTRGQQVTLSCSPISGHRSVSWYQQTPGQGLQFLFEYFSETQRNKGNFPGRFSGRQFSNSRSEMNVSTLELGDSALYLCASRRREGDRIEQFFGPGTRLTVL.

The chain uses TRBV27 and TRBJ2-7; a possible D gene is TRBD2 (6 bases). Germline-derived CDR1 and CDR2 are MNHEY and SMNVEV (reference sequence). This CDR3 is 15 amino acids long. Trimming cost V 6 bases and J 4 bases, with 19 bases left between them. CDR3 nucleotides: TGTGCCAGCAGAAAACCCGGGAGAGAGGGGTACGAGCAGTACTTC. It translates to CASRKPGREGYEQYF.

The CDR3 spells CARAGGGGELFF. For the CDR3, the DNA is TGTGCCCGGGCAGGGGGCGGCGGGGAGCTGTTTTTT. The chain uses TRBV30 and TRBJ2-2, with TRBD1 identical over 8 bases. The junction had 6 bases not matched to a gene; V was cut back by 8 bases and J by 7 bases. The CDR3 runs 12 residues. Germline assignment: CDR1 GTSNPN and CDR2 SVGIG (reference sequence).

The CDR3 loop is CASRAYQETQYF. The CDR3 nucleotides read TGTGCCAGCAGAGCGTACCAAGAGACCCAGTACTTC. The gene calls are TRBV28 and TRBJ2-5; the D is unclear. The CDR3 runs 12 residues. The V gene's germline CDR1 is MDHEN and CDR2 SYDVKM. Trimming removed 6 bases from V and 0 bases from J, with 5 bases in between.

The chain combines TRBV6-5 with TRBJ2-5, with 11 bases identical to TRBD2. The end of the DNA fits TRBJ2-7 better, so the J call may be wrong. This CDR3 contains 15 residues. Germline V CDR1 and CDR2: MNHEY, SVGAGI. CDR3 DNA: TGTGCCAGCAGTTTAGCTAGCGGGAGGATTAACGAGCAGTACTTC. Its protein is CASSLASGRINEQYF.

Here the CDR3 reads CAISGVTSGSSTGELFF. For the CDR3, the DNA is TGTGCCATCAGCGGGGTTACTAGCGGGAGCTCCACCGGGGAGCTGTTTTTT. V is TRBV10-3 and J is TRBJ2-2, with TRBD2 identical over 11 bases. Germline V gene data show CDR1 as ENHRY and CDR2 as SYGVKD. The CDR3 covers 17 residues. After removal of 6 bases from V and 4 bases from J, the junction contained 10 bases not matched to a gene.

V usage is TRBV5-4 and J usage is TRBJ2-7; tentatively, D is TRBD1 (6 bases). Trimming cost V 1 base and J 0 bases, with 8 bases left between them. The CDR3 has 14 residues. Germline loops: CDR1 SGHNT, CDR2 YYREEE (reference sequence). The DNA of the CDR3 is TGTGCCAGCAGCTTGACAGGGAGCTCCTACGAGCAGTACTTC. Translating gives CASSLTGSSYEQYF. The whole variable domain, filled in from reference TRBV5-4 and TRBJ2-7, reads ETGVTQSPTHLIKTRGQQVTLRCSSQSGHNTVSWYQQALGQGPQFIFQYYREEENGRGNFPPRFSGLQFPNYSSELNVNALELDDSALYLCASSLTGSSYEQYFGPGTRLTVT.

In its sample, this clone was seen a few times. This sequence joins TRBV15 and TRBJ1-5; 7 bases are a match to TRBD1. Germline V gives CDR1 LNHNV, CDR2 YYDKDF (reference sequence). The CDR3 spans 16 residues. V was pared by 0 bases and J by 4 bases, with 6 bases of the junction left unmatched. CDR3 sequence: CATSRDRGQRNQPQHF. As DNA, the CDR3 is TGTGCCACCAGCAGAGATCGGGGACAGCGAAATCAGCCCCAGCATTTT.

CDR3 coding DNA: TGTGCCAGCAGCTTGGTGGGACAGGCGAGACCTGGGGCCAACGTCCTGACTTTC. Its protein is CASSLVGQARPGANVLTF. The chain recombines TRBV5-6 with TRBJ2-6; TRBD1 matches at 8 bases. CDR1 is SGHDT, CDR2 YYEEEE, per germline. V shed 0 bases, J shed 2 bases, and the junction held 7 bases outside the gene matches. CDR3 length: 18 amino acids.

The chain recombines TRBV15 with TRBJ1-5; 7 bases align to TRBD1. After removal of 5 bases from V and 4 bases from J, the junction contained 8 bases not matched to a gene. The CDR3 has 15 amino acids. CDR1 LNHNV and CDR2 YYDKDF come from the germline V gene (reference sequence). For the CDR3, the DNA is TGTGCCACCAGCGTTGGGACAGACTTAAATCAGCCCCAGCATTTT. Translated, it gives CATSVGTDLNQPQHF.

The J gene is TRBJ2-7, the V gene TRBV28; 9 positions match TRBD1. The J segment lost 4 bases and the V segment lost 7 bases, leaving 14 bases of the junction unmatched. Germline CDR1 and CDR2: MDHEN and SYDVKM. The CDR3 loop spans 16 amino acids. The CDR3 region is CASTLPGTGRLYEQYF. DNA for the CDR3: TGTGCCAGCACCCTCCCGGGGACAGGGAGGCTTTACGAGCAGTACTTC.